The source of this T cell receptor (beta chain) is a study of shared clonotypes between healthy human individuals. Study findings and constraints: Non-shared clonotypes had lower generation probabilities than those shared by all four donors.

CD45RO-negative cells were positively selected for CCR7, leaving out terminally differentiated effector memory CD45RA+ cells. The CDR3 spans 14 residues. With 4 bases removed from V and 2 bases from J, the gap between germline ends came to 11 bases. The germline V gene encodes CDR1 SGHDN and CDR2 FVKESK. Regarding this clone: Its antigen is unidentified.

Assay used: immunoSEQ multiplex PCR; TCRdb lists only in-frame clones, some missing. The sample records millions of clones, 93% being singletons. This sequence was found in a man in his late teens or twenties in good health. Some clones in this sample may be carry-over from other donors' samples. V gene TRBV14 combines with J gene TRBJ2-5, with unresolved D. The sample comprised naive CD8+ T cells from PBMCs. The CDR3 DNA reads TGTGCCAGCAGCCCACAGAGCAAGCAAGAGACCCAGTACTTC. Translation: CASSPQSKQETQYF.